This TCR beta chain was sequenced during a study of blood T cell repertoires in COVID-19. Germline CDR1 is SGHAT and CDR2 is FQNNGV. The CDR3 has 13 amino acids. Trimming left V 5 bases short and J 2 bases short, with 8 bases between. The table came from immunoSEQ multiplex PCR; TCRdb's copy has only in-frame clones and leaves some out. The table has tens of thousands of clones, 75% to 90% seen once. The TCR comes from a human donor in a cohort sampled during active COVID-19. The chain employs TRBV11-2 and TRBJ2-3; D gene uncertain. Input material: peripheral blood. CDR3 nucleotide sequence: TGTGCCAGCAGCCCTCCCCCCACAGATACGCAGTATTTT. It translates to CASSPPPTDTQYF.